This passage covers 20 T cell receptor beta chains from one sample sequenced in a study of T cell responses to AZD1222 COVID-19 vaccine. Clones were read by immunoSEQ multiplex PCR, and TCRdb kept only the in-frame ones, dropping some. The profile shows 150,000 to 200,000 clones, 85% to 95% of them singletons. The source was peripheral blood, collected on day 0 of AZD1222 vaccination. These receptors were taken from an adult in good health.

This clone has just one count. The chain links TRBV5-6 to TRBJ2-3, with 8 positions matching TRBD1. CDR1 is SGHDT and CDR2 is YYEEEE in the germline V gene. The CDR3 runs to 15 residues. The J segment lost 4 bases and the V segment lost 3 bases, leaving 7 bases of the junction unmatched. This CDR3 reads CASSSSDRVADTQYF. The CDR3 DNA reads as TGTGCCAGCAGCTCCTCGGACAGGGTCGCAGATACGCAGTATTTT.

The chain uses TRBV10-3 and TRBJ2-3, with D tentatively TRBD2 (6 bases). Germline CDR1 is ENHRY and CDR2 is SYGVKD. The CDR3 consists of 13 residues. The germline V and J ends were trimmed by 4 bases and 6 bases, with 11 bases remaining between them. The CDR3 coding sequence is TGTGCCATCAGTGGGACTAACCCGGATACGCAGTATTTT. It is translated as CAISGTNPDTQYF.

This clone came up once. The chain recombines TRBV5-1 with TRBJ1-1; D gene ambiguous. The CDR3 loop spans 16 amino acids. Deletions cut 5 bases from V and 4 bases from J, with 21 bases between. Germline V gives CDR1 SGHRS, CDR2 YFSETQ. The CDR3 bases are TGCGCCAGCAGGCTCTACTCCCCGTCCTCACCCACTGAAGCTTTCTTT. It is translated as CASRLYSPSSPTEAFF.

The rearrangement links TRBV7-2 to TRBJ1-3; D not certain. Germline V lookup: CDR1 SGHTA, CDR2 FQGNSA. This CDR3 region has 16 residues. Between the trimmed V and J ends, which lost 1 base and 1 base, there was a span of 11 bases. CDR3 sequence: CASSLEQPKSGNTIYF. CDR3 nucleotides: TGTGCCAGCAGCTTAGAACAGCCCAAGTCTGGAAACACCATATATTTT. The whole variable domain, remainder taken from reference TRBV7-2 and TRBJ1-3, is GAGVSQSPSNKVTEKGKDVELRCDPISGHTALYWYRQSLGQGLEFLIYFQGNSAPDKSGLPSDRFSAERTGGSVSTLTIQRTQQEDSAVYLCASSLEQPKSGNTIYFGEGSWLTVV.

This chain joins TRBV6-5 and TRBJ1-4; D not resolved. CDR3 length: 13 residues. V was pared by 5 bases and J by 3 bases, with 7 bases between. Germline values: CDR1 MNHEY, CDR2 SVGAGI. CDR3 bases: TGTGCCAGCAGTAGATCTGCTAATGAAAAACTGTTTTTT. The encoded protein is CASSRSANEKLFF.

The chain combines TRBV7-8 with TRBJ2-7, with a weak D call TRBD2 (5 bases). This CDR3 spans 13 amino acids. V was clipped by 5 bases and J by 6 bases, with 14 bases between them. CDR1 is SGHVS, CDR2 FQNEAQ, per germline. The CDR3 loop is CASSRGEGLEQYF. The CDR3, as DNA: TGTGCCAGCAGCCGCGGCGAGGGTCTCGAGCAGTACTTC.

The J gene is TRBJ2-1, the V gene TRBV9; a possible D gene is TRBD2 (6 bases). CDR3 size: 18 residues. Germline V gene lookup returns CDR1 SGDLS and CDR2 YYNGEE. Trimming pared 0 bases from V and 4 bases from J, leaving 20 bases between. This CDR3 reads CASSVDRPSASLYNEQFF. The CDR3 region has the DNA TGTGCCAGCAGCGTAGATCGTCCTAGCGCTTCTCTATACAATGAGCAGTTCTTC. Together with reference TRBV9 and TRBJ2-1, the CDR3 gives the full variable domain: DSGVTQTPKHLITATGQRVTLRCSPRSGDLSVYWYQQSLDQGLQFLIQYYNGEERAKGNILERFSAQQFPDLHSELNLSSLELGDSALYFCASSVDRPSASLYNEQFFGPGTRLTVL.

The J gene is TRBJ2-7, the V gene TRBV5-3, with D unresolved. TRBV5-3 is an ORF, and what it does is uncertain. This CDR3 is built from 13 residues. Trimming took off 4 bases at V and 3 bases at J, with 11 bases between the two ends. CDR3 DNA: TGTGCCAGAAGCGTCTCCCTCCGCTACGAGCAGTACTTC. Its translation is CARSVSLRYEQYF.

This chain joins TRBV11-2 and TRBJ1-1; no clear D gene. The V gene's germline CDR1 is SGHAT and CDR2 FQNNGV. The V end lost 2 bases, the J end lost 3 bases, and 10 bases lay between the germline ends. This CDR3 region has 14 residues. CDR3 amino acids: CASSLRLRYTEAFF. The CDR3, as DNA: TGTGCCAGCAGCTTACGCTTAAGGTACACTGAAGCTTTCTTT. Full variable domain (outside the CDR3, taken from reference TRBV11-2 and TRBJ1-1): EAGVAQSPRYKIIEKRQSVAFWCNPISGHATLYWYQQILGQGPKLLIQFQNNGVVDDSQLPKDRFSAERLKGVDSTLKIQPAKLEDSAVYLCASSLRLRYTEAFFGQGTRLTVV.

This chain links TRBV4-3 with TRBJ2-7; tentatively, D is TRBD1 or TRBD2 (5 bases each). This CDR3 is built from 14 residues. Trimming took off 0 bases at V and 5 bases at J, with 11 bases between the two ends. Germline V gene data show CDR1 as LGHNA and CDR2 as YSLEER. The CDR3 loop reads CASSQDLVGDEQYF. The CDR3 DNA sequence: TGCGCCAGCAGCCAAGATCTTGTGGGGGACGAGCAGTACTTC.

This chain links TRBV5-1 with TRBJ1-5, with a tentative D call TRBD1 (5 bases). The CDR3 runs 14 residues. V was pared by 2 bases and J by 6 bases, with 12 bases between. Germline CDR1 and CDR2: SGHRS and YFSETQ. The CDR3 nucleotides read TGCGCCAGCAGCTTAGGAGACAGCGCTCAGCCCCAGCATTTT. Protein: CASSLGDSAQPQHF.

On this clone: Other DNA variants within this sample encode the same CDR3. CDR3 region: CAWSPINYGYTF. The CDR3 DNA is TGTGCCTGGAGTCCTATAAACTATGGCTACACCTTC. V and J are TRBV30 and TRBJ1-2; D gene unclear. Germline lookup yields CDR1 GTSNPN and CDR2 SVGIG (reference sequence). The CDR3 contains 12 residues. The ends were cut back, 2 bases at V and 2 bases at J, with 6 bases in the middle.

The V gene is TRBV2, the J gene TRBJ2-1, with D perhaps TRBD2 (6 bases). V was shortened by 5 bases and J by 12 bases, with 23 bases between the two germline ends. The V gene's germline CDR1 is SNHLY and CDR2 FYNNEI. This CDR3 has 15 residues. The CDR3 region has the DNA TGTGCCAGCAGTAAACGGGACTTCATCCTACCTGGGCAGTTCTTC. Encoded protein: CASSKRDFILPGQFF.

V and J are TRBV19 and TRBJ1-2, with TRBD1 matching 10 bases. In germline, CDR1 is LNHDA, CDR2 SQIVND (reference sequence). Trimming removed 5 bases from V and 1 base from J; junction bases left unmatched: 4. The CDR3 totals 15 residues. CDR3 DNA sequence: TGTGCCAGTAGTCCGGGACAGGGGAATAACTATGGCTACACCTTC. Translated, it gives CASSPGQGNNYGYTF.

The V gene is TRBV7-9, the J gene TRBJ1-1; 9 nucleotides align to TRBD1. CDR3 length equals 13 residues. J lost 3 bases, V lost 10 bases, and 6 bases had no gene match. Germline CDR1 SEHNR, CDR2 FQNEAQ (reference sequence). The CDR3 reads CATYRGQDTEAFF. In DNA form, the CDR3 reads TGTGCCACATACAGGGGGCAGGACACTGAAGCTTTCTTT.

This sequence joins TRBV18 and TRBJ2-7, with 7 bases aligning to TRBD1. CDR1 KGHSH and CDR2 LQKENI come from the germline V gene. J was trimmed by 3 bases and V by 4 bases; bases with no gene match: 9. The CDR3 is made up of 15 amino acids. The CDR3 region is CASSLAGTAIYEQYF. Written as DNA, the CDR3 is TGTGCCAGCTCACTAGCCGGGACAGCAATCTACGAGCAGTACTTC.

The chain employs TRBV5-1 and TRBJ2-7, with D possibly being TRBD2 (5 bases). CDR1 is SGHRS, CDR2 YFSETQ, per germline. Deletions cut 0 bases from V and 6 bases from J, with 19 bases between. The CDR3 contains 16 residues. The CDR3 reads CASSLAWGDGVPEQYF. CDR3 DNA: TGCGCCAGCAGCTTGGCCTGGGGTGACGGGGTACCCGAGCAGTACTTC. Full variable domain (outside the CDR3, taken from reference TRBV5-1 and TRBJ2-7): KAGVTQTPRYLIKTRGQQVTLSCSPISGHRSVSWYQQTPGQGLQFLFEYFSETQRNKGNFPGRFSGRQFSNSRSEMNVSTLELGDSALYLCASSLAWGDGVPEQYFGPGTRLTVT.

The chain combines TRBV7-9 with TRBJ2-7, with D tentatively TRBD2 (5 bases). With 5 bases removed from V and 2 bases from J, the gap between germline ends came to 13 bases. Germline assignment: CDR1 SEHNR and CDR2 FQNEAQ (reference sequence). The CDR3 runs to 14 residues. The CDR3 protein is CASSLIGRAYEQYF. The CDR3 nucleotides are TGTGCCAGCAGCCTCATCGGGCGGGCCTACGAGCAGTACTTC.

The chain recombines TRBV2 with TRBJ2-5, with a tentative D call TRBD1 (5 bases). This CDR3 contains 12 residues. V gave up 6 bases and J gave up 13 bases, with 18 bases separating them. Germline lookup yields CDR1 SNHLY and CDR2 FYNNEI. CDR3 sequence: CASSFSQATGYF. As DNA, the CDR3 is TGTGCCAGCAGCTTCTCACAGGCTACCGGGTACTTC.

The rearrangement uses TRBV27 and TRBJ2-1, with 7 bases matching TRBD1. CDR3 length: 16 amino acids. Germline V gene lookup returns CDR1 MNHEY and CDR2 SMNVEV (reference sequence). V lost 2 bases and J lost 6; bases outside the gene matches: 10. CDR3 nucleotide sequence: TGTGCCAGCAGTTTAGCAGGGGGAGTTGCGGTCAATGAGCAGTTCTTC. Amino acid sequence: CASSLAGGVAVNEQFF.